What follows are 21 T cell receptor beta chains derived from one specimen sequenced in a study of T cell changes during pregnancy in multiple sclerosis. The data were produced by immunoSEQ multiplex PCR, yet TCRdb's version contains in-frame clones alone and is incomplete. The table has under 65,000 clones, 93% seen once. Sequencing was performed on CD8+ T cells from peripheral blood mononuclear cells, taken in the third trimester of pregnancy. These TCRs come from a female donor with multiple sclerosis, enrolled in a pregnancy study.

This clone was counted ten times or more. The chain recombines TRBV5-4 with TRBJ2-7; 12 bases agree with TRBD1. The V and J ends lost 0 bases and 4 bases, in that order; junction bases with no gene match: 8. Germline V lookup: CDR1 SGHNT, CDR2 YYREEE (reference sequence). The CDR3 has 17 residues. The DNA of the CDR3 is TGTGCCAGCAGCTTGGCTATGGGGACAGGGGGCAAGTACGAGCAGTACTTC. Translation gives CASSLAMGTGGKYEQYF.

CDR3 loop: CATRGGYEQYF. The CDR3 DNA reads as TGTGCCACCAGGGGAGGCTACGAGCAGTACTTC. This chain connects TRBV10-3 to TRBJ2-7; D is tentatively TRBD1 or TRBD2 (6 bases each). V lost 10 bases and J lost 3, with 10 bases in between. CDR1 is ENHRY, CDR2 SYGVKD, per germline. This CDR3 contains 11 residues.

This chain uses TRBV9 with TRBJ2-3; 8 positions match TRBD2. The CDR3 loop spans 14 amino acids. J gave up 6 bases and V 5 bases, and 8 bases lay outside the gene matches. The V gene's germline CDR1 is SGDLS and CDR2 YYNGEE. The CDR3 is CASSLGAGADTQYF. In DNA form, the CDR3 reads TGTGCCAGCAGTTTGGGAGCGGGAGCGGATACGCAGTATTTT.

In DNA form, the CDR3 reads TGTGCCAGCAGCGCAGGGACAGGGTATAATGAAAAACTGTTTTTT. It encodes CASSAGTGYNEKLFF. The chain uses TRBV11-2 and TRBJ1-4; TRBD1 matches 9 bases. Trimming at V came to 5 bases and at J to 4 bases, leaving 5 bases not matched to a gene. The CDR3 runs 15 residues. Germline V gene sequence: CDR1 SGHAT, CDR2 FQNNGV.

This sequence joins TRBV27 and TRBJ2-1; 10 positions agree with TRBD2. The CDR3 is 17 residues long. Trimming cost V 4 bases and J 2 bases; bases outside gene matches: 8. CDR1 is MNHEY and CDR2 is SMNVEV in the germline V gene (reference sequence). Here the CDR3 reads CASSSSIAGGTYNEQFF. DNA of the CDR3: TGTGCCAGCAGTTCCTCGATAGCGGGGGGTACCTACAATGAGCAGTTCTTC.

The gene calls are TRBV28 and TRBJ2-7, with D perhaps matching TRBD1 (6 bases). The CDR3 extends over 13 amino acids. V gave up 2 bases and J gave up 5 bases, with 10 bases separating them. Germline values: CDR1 MDHEN, CDR2 SYDVKM. CDR3 protein: CASSLGQWNEQYF. CDR3 nucleotide sequence: TGTGCCAGCAGTTTAGGACAGTGGAACGAGCAGTACTTC.

The CDR3 protein is CASNPLRGRVQAFF. CDR3 bases: TGTGCCAGCAACCCCTTAAGGGGGCGAGTTCAAGCTTTCTTT. J is TRBJ1-1 and V is TRBV2; 7 bases map to TRBD1. Germline lookup yields CDR1 SNHLY and CDR2 FYNNEI. The trim removed 7 bases at V and 9 bases at J, leaving 14 bases unmatched. The CDR3 contains 14 residues.

J is TRBJ2-7 and V is TRBV4-3, with 8 bases identical to TRBD2. CDR1 and CDR2 (germline): LGHNA, YSLEER. The CDR3 is 15 residues long. Unmatched junction bases numbered 6, after V lost 5 bases and J lost 0 bases. The CDR3 spells CASSFGLASSYEQYF. CDR3 nucleotides: TGCGCCAGCAGCTTCGGACTAGCCAGCTCCTACGAGCAGTACTTC.

This sequence joins TRBV4-1 and TRBJ1-1; D is perhaps TRBD1 (5 bases). CDR3 length equals 15 residues. V lost 2 bases, J lost 2 bases, and 12 bases lay in between. Germline CDR1 is MGHRA and CDR2 is YSYEKL. CDR3 region: CASSQSPGGNTEAFF. The CDR3 DNA follows: TGCGCCAGCAGCCAAAGCCCCGGGGGAAACACTGAAGCTTTCTTT.

This chain connects TRBV30 to TRBJ1-2; weak D call: TRBD1 (5 bases). Per the germline V gene, CDR1 is GTSNPN and CDR2 is SVGIG (reference sequence). This CDR3 is built from 13 residues. V gave up 0 bases and J gave up 8 bases, with 13 bases separating them. The CDR3 bases are TGTGCCTGGAGTGTAGGGATAAGGGGCGGCTACACCTTC. This gives the protein CAWSVGIRGGYTF. Together with reference TRBV30 and TRBJ1-2, the CDR3 gives the full variable domain: SQTIHQWPATLVQPVGSPLSLECTVEGTSNPNLYWYRQAAGRGLQLLFYSVGIGQISSEVPQNLSASRPQDRQFILSSKKLLLSDSGFYLCAWSVGIRGGYTFGSGTRLTVV.

This clone was recorded only once. V is TRBV18 and J is TRBJ2-2, with D perhaps TRBD2 (6 bases). The CDR3 consists of 13 residues. Per germline, CDR1 KGHSH and CDR2 LQKENI. The V end was cut by 0 bases, the J end by 7 bases, with 6 bases between. The chain's CDR3 is CASSPPGGGELFF. Written as DNA, the CDR3 is TGTGCCAGCTCACCACCGGGAGGCGGGGAGCTGTTTTTT.

J is TRBJ1-1 and V is TRBV30; no reliable D call. Germline V CDR1 and CDR2: GTSNPN, SVGIG (reference sequence). The CDR3 is 11 residues long. V was clipped by 1 base and J by 6 bases, with 6 bases between them. CDR3 DNA sequence: TGTGCCTGGAGTGCCCCCGCTGAAGCTTTCTTT. The encoded protein is CAWSAPAEAFF. The complete variable domain, with remaining parts taken from reference TRBV30 and TRBJ1-1, reads SQTIHQWPATLVQPVGSPLSLECTVEGTSNPNLYWYRQAAGRGLQLLFYSVGIGQISSEVPQNLSASRPQDRQFILSSKKLLLSDSGFYLCAWSAPAEAFFGQGTRLTVV.

This sequence joins TRBV19 and TRBJ1-1, with D possibly matching TRBD1 (5 bases). The CDR3 sequence is 14 residues long. V lost 6 bases and J lost 0, with 11 bases in between. The germline gives CDR1 LNHDA, CDR2 SQIVND (reference sequence). The chain's CDR3 is CASRNQGLNTEAFF. The CDR3 nucleotides are TGTGCCAGTAGGAATCAGGGCTTGAACACTGAAGCTTTCTTT. The full variable domain, rest sourced from reference TRBV19 and TRBJ1-1, is DGGITQSPKYLFRKEGQNVTLSCEQNLNHDAMYWYRQDPGQGLRLIYYSQIVNDFQKGDIAEGYSVSREKKESFPLTVTSAQKNPTAFYLCASRNQGLNTEAFFGQGTRLTVV.

The CDR3 spells CASTPVGVGNEQFF. CDR3 nucleotides: TGTGCCAGCACCCCTGTAGGGGTAGGTAATGAGCAGTTCTTC. The rearrangement links TRBV28 to TRBJ2-1; possible D gene TRBD1, 5 bases. Trimming pared 7 bases from V and 7 bases from J, leaving 17 bases between. The CDR3 sequence is 14 residues long. Germline-derived CDR1 and CDR2 are MDHEN and SYDVKM.

Points on this clone: At one end, the junction sequence differs from germline, possibly due to a read error. The chain combines TRBV27 with TRBJ1-4; D is unclear. The CDR3 loop spans 15 amino acids. Germline-derived CDR1 and CDR2 are MNHEY and SMNVEV (reference sequence). The CDR3 DNA reads TGTGCCAGCAGTCTATCGGCCGCAACTAATGAAAAACTGTTTTTT. Translated, it gives CASSLSAATNEKLFF.

This clone was seen once. This chain links TRBV19 with TRBJ2-7; 8 bases agree with TRBD2. Per germline, CDR1 LNHDA and CDR2 SQIVND (reference sequence). V was clipped by 6 bases and J by 4 bases; unmatched bases: 11. This CDR3 spans 15 amino acids. The CDR3 protein is CASRLAGSSSYEQYF. CDR3 DNA: TGTGCCAGTAGATTAGCGGGATCCTCCTCATACGAGCAGTACTTC.

The rearrangement links TRBV28 to TRBJ1-5; 8 nucleotides line up with TRBD1. This CDR3 contains 14 residues. The V gene end was trimmed by 3 bases and the J gene end by 6 bases; junction bases not matched to a gene: 4. Germline-derived CDR1 and CDR2 are MDHEN and SYDVKM. This CDR3 is CASSFRQGTQPQHF. DNA of the CDR3: TGTGCCAGCAGTTTTCGACAGGGGACTCAGCCCCAGCATTTT. The full variable domain, with the rest looked up from reference TRBV28 and TRBJ1-5, is DVKVTQSSRYLVKRTGEKVFLECVQDMDHENMFWYRQDPGLGLRLIYFSYDVKMKEKGDIPEGYSVSREKKERFSLILESASTNQTSMYLCASSFRQGTQPQHFGDGTRLSIL.

The V and J genes are TRBV2 and TRBJ2-1; 8 positions match TRBD2. Unmatched junction bases numbered 10, after V lost 3 bases and J lost 6 bases. Germline values: CDR1 SNHLY, CDR2 FYNNEI. The CDR3 length is 16 residues. The CDR3 sequence is CASSDALGLAVNEQFF. For the CDR3, the DNA is TGTGCCAGCAGTGACGCCCTCGGACTAGCTGTCAATGAGCAGTTCTTC.

This clone occurred once. The chain joins TRBV27 to TRBJ1-4, with 10 bases identical to TRBD1. Unmatched junction bases numbered 9, after V lost 1 base and J lost 7 bases. The germline V gene encodes CDR1 MNHEY and CDR2 SMNVEV (reference sequence). This CDR3 region has 17 residues. The CDR3 DNA is TGTGCCAGCAGTTTATGGGGACAGGGGACGCTAAGTGAAAAACTGTTTTTT. Amino acids: CASSLWGQGTLSEKLFF. The whole variable domain, remainder taken from reference TRBV27 and TRBJ1-4, is EAQVTQNPRYLITVTGKKLTVTCSQNMNHEYMSWYRQDPGLGLRQIYYSMNVEVTDKGDVPEGYKVSRKEKRNFPLILESPSPNQTSLYFCASSLWGQGTLSEKLFFGSGTQLSVL.

This clone was recorded a few times. The chain couples TRBV19 to TRBJ1-1, with D possibly TRBD1 on 5 matching bases. Germline values: CDR1 LNHDA, CDR2 SQIVND (reference sequence). V shed 8 bases and J shed 1 base, with 11 bases lying between them. CDR3 size: 13 residues. The CDR3 sequence is CASRGGENTEAFF. Here the CDR3 DNA reads TGTGCCAGTCGGGGCGGGGAGAACACTGAAGCTTTCTTT.

The chain carries TRBV5-1 and TRBJ2-1, with TRBD1 identical over 7 bases. Germline values: CDR1 SGHRS, CDR2 YFSETQ. Trimming cost V 4 bases and J 4 bases; bases outside gene matches: 5. The CDR3 has 14 amino acids. The CDR3 coding sequence is TGCGCCAGCAGCATGGAACAGGGGTACAATGAGCAGTTCTTC. This encodes CASSMEQGYNEQFF.